These 11 T cell receptor beta chains came from one sample sequenced in a study of shared clonotypes between healthy human individuals. Some clones are missing from TCRdb's copy, which holds only in-frame ones; the method was immunoSEQ multiplex PCR. Of 150,000 to 200,000 clones in the sample, just under 95% were seen once. Sample: naive CD4+ T cells sorted from blood. Indicated subset: CD45RA+ positively selected. Receptors were obtained from a woman under 40 in good health.

The chain links TRBV6-1 to TRBJ1-4; D gene unclear. The CDR3 spans 11 residues. Trimming left V 4 bases short and J 7 bases short, with 4 bases between. Germline assignment: CDR1 MNHNS and CDR2 SASEGT. CDR3 sequence reads: CASSGSEKLFF. In DNA, the CDR3 is TGTGCCAGCAGTGGAAGTGAAAAACTGTTTTTT.

V usage is TRBV7-2 and J usage is TRBJ1-4; 8 bases map to TRBD1. Germline trimming cut 5 bases from V and 7 bases from J; bases unmatched to any gene: 9. CDR1 and CDR2 from the germline V gene are SGHTA and FQGNSA. The CDR3 is 15 amino acids. CDR3 coding DNA: TGTGCCAGCAGCGCGACAGGGGTTCGGGGTGAAAAACTGTTTTTT. This translates into CASSATGVRGEKLFF.

The V and J genes are TRBV11-3 and TRBJ2-2; D gene unclear. CDR3 size: 12 residues. Deletions cut 5 bases from V and 7 bases from J, with 8 bases between. Per the germline V gene, CDR1 is SGHNT and CDR2 is YENEEA. Written as DNA, the CDR3 is TGTGCCAGCAGCCTAGTGTTCGGGGAGCTGTTTTTT. It codes for CASSLVFGELFF.

The chain uses TRBV28 and TRBJ1-2; 7 nucleotides agree with TRBD1. V lost 8 bases and J lost 4; bases outside the gene matches: 10. This CDR3 has 14 residues. Germline CDR1 and CDR2: MDHEN and SYDVKM. CDR3 in DNA: TGTGCCAGCCGAGGGATTGGGACAGTCTATGGCTACACCTTC. Amino acid sequence: CASRGIGTVYGYTF.

The V and J genes are TRBV28 and TRBJ2-7, with 10 bases that match TRBD2. The CDR3 totals 17 residues. After removal of 4 bases from V and 3 bases from J, the junction contained 12 bases not matched to a gene. CDR1 MDHEN and CDR2 SYDVKM come from the germline V gene. The CDR3 is CASSSLLAGPYHYEQYF. CDR3 in DNA: TGTGCCAGCAGTTCCTTACTAGCGGGGCCTTACCACTACGAGCAGTACTTC.

The CDR3 nucleotides read TGTGCCAGCAGTTACTCGGACAGGAACTATGGCTACACCTTC. It translates to CASSYSDRNYGYTF. This sequence joins TRBV6-5 and TRBJ1-2; 7 positions match TRBD1. This CDR3 is 14 amino acids long. From germline, CDR1 is MNHEY and CDR2 SVGAGI. With V trimmed by 0 bases and J by 2 bases, 0 bases remained unmatched.

This clone has a single count. The chain recombines TRBV7-2 with TRBJ2-3; 12 nucleotides match TRBD1. V was clipped by 4 bases and J by 6 bases; unmatched bases: 14. This CDR3 is 18 amino acids long. Germline V gene lookup returns CDR1 SGHTA and CDR2 FQGNSA. The chain's CDR3 is CASSSPGQGAMATDTQYF. As DNA, the CDR3 is TGTGCCAGCAGCTCACCGGGACAGGGGGCGATGGCCACTGATACGCAGTATTTT.

The chain carries TRBV5-1 and TRBJ1-2; D unresolved. V was cut by 1 base and J by 6 bases, with 16 bases left in between. This CDR3 is built from 15 residues. Per germline, CDR1 SGHRS and CDR2 YFSETQ. This CDR3 is CASSLIGMGGDGYTF. CDR3 DNA sequence: TGCGCCAGCAGCTTGATCGGTATGGGTGGAGATGGCTACACCTTC.

The V call is TRBV19, the J call TRBJ1-2; D might be TRBD1 (5 bases). CDR3 length: 15 amino acids. The germline V gene has CDR1 LNHDA and CDR2 SQIVND (reference sequence). The V end was cut by 1 base, the J end by 0 bases, with 9 bases between. The CDR3 spells CASSIVSTANYGYTF. The CDR3 DNA reads TGTGCCAGTAGTATAGTGTCGACAGCTAACTATGGCTACACCTTC. The full variable domain, with the rest looked up from reference TRBV19 and TRBJ1-2, is DGGITQSPKYLFRKEGQNVTLSCEQNLNHDAMYWYRQDPGQGLRLIYYSQIVNDFQKGDIAEGYSVSREKKESFPLTVTSAQKNPTAFYLCASSIVSTANYGYTFGSGTRLTVV.

This clone has just one count. The V call is TRBV5-1, the J call TRBJ2-5; 7 positions agree with TRBD2. The DNA end lines up better with TRBJ2-7; the J call may be wrong. The CDR3 extends over 16 amino acids. Germline values: CDR1 SGHRS, CDR2 YFSETQ. The chain's CDR3 is CASSFVDGGNSYEQYF. The DNA of the CDR3 is TGCGCCAGCAGCTTTGTTGACGGGGGGAATTCCTACGAGCAGTACTTC.

This chain links TRBV25-1 with TRBJ2-1, with D maybe TRBD2 (5 bases). Germline CDR1 is MGHDK and CDR2 is SYGVNS. The V and J ends lost 5 bases and 8 bases respectively, with 16 bases between them. The CDR3 spans 14 residues. The CDR3 region is CASSTTLPGDEQFF. Here the CDR3 DNA reads TGTGCCAGCAGTACCACCCTCCCCGGGGATGAGCAGTTCTTC. Full variable domain (remainder filled in from reference TRBV25-1 and TRBJ2-1): EADIYQTPRYLVIGTGKKITLECSQTMGHDKMYWYQQDPGMELHLIHYSYGVNSTEKGDLSSESTVSRIRTEHFPLTLESARPSHTSQYLCASSTTLPGDEQFFGPGTRLTVL.